This T cell receptor beta chain was captured in a study of CD8 T cells in Susac syndrome. Reverse transcription used roughly 0.5 to 1 ug RNA and random hexamers. Multiplex PCR with immunoSEQ amplified the TCR beta CDR3 across 54 Vbeta and 13 Jbeta. One entry per CDR3 protein results from TCRdb running MiXCR on the immunoSEQ multiplex PCR reads. The sample has tens of thousands of distinct CDR3 sequences, about 94% seen once; the top ten hold about 0.3%. This CDR3 has 16 amino acids. Trimming took off 3 bases at V and 4 bases at J, with 18 bases between the two ends. Germline loops: CDR1 MNHEY, CDR2 SMNVEV (reference sequence). From blood CD8+ and CD4+ T cells, the TCR beta chain was sequenced. Isolation of CD8+ and CD4+ T cells was performed negatively, whereas enrichment of TEMRA cells was done by FACS.

The chain joins TRBV27 to TRBJ2-5; D might be TRBD2 (6 bases). This TCR was recovered from a human donor in good health. Material for sequencing was CD8+ T cells from PBMCs. DNA of the CDR3: TGTGCCAGCAGTTTGAAGGGGTGGCAGGGAGGAGAGACCCAGTACTTC. Its translation: CASSLKGWQGGETQYF.